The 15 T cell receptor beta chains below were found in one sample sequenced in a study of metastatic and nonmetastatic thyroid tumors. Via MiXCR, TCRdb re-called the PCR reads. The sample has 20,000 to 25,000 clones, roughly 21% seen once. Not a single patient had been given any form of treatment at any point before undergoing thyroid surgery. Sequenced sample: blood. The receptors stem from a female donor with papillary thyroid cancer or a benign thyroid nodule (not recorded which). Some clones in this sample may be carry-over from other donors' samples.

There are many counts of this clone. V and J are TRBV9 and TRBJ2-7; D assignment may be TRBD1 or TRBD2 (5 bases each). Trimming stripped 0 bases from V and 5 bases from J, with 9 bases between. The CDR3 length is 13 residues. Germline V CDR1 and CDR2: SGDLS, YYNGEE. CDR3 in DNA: TGTGCCAGCAGCGTAGGGGGACGGAACGAGCAGTACTTC. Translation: CASSVGGRNEQYF.

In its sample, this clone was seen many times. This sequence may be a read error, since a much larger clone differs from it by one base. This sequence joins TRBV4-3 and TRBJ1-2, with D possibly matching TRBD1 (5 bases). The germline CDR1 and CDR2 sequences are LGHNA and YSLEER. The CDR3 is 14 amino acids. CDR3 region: CASSSQGATYGCTF. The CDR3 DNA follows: TGCGCCAGCAGCTCACAAGGGGCGACCTATGGCTGCACCTTC.

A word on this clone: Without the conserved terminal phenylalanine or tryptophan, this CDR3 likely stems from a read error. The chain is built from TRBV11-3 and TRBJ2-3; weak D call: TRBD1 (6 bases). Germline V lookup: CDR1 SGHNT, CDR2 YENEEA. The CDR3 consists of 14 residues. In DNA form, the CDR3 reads TGTGCCAGCAGCTTGGGGGCTAGCACACATACGCAGTATCTT. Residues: CASSLGASTHTQYL.

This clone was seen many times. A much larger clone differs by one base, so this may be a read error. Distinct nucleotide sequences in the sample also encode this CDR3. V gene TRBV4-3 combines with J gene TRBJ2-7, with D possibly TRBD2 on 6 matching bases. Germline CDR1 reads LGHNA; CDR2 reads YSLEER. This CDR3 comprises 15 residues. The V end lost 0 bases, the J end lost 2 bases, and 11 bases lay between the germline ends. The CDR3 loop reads CASSQEGGRPYEQYF. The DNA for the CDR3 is TGCGCCAGCAGCCAAGAGGGAGGCAGACCCTACGAGCAGTACTTC.

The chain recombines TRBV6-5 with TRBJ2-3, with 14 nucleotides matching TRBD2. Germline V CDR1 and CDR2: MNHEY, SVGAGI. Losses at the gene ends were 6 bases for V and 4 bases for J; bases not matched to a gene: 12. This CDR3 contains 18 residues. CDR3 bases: TGTGCCAGCAGACCCGATCTGGGACTAGCGGGAGAGCCAGATACGCAGTATTTT. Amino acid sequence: CASRPDLGLAGEPDTQYF.

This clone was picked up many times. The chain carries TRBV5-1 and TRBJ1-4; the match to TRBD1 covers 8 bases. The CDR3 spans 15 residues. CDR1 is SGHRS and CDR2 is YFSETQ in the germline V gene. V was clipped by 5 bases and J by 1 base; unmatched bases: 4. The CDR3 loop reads CASRPTGGTNEKLFF. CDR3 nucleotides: TGCGCCAGCAGACCTACAGGGGGAACTAATGAAAAACTGTTTTTT.

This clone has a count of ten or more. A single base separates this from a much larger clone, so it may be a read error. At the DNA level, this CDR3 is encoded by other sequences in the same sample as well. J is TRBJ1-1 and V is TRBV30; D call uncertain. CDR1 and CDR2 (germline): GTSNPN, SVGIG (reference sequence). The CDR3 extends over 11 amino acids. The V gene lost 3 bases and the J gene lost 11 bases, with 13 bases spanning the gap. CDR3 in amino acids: CAWSTQGRAFF. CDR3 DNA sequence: TGTGCCTGGAGCACACAAGGGCGGGCTTTCTTT.

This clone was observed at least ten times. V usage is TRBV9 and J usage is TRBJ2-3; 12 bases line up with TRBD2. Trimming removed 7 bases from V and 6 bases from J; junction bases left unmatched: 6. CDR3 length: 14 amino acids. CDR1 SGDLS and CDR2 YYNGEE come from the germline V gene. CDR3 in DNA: TGTGCCAGCTCGGGACTAGCGGGTATCGATACGCAGTATTTT. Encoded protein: CASSGLAGIDTQYF. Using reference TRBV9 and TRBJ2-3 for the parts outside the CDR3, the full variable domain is DSGVTQTPKHLITATGQRVTLRCSPRSGDLSVYWYQQSLDQGLQFLIQYYNGEERAKGNILERFSAQQFPDLHSELNLSSLELGDSALYFCASSGLAGIDTQYFGPGTRLTVL.

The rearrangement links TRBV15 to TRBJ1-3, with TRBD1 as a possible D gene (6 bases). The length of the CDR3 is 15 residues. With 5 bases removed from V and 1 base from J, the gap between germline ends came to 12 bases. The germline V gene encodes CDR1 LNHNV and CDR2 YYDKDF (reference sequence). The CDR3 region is CATSRSRGSGNTIYF. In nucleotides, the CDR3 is TGTGCCACCAGCCGAAGCAGGGGTTCTGGAAACACCATATATTTT.

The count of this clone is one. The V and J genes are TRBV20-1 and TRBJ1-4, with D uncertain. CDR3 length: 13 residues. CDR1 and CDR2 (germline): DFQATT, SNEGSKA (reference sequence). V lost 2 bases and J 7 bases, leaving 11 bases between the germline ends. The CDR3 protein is CSARRPGSEKLFF. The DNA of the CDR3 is TGCAGTGCTAGACGTCCAGGCTCTGAAAAACTGTTTTTT.

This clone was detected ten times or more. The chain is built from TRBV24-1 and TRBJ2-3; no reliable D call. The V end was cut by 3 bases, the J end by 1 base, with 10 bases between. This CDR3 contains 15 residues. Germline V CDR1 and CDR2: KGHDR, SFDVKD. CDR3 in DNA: TGTGCCACCAGTGATATTGGCGACCGCACAGATACGCAGTATTTT. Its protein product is CATSDIGDRTDTQYF.

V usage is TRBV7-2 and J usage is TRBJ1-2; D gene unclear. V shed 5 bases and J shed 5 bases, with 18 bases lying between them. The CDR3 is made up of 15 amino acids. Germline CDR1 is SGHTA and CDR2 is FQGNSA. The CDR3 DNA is TGTGCCAGCAGCCCTAGTCGTACAACGCCTTATGGCTACACCTTC. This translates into CASSPSRTTPYGYTF.

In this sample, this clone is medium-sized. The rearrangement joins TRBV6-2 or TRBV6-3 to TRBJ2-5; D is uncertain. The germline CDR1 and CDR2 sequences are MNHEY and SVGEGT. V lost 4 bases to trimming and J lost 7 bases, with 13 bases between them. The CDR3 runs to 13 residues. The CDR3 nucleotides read TGTGCCAGCAGTTTGGATGAGTCGGGGACCCAGTACTTC. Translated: CASSLDESGTQYF.

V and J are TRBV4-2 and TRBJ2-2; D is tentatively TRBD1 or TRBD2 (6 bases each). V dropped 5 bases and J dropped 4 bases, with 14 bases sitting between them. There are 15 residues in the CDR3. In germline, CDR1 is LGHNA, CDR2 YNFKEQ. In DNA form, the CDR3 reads TGTGCCAGCAGCAAAGGGGGGCGGGGCACCGGGGAGCTGTTTTTT. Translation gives CASSKGGRGTGELFF.

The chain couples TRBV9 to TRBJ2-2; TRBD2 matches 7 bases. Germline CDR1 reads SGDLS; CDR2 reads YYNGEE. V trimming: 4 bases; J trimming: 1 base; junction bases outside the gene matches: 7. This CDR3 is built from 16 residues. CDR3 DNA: TGTGCCAGCAGCCCCTGGGGCGGGAGGAACACCGGGGAGCTGTTTTTT. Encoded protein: CASSPWGGRNTGELFF.